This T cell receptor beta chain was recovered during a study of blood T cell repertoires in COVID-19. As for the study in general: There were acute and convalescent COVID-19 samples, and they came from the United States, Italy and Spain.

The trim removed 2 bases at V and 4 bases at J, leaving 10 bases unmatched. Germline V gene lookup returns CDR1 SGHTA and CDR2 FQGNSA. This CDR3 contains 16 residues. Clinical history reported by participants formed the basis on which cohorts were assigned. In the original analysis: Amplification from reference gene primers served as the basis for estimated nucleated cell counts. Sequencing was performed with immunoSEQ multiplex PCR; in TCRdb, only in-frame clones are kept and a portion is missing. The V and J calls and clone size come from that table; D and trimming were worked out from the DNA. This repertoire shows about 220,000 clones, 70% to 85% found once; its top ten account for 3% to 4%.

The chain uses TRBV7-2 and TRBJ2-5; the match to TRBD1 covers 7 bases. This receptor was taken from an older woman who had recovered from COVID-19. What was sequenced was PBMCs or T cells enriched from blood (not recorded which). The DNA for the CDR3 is TGTGCCAGCAGCTTAAGACAGGGAAGGAGAGGAGAGACCCAGTACTTC. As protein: CASSLRQGRRGETQYF.